This TCR beta chain was identified in a study of OX40 agonist ivuxolimab in advanced cancers. General study findings and limits: Nonresponders, in some cases, also had low normalized T-cell clonal expansion.

TCRdb's copy holds only in-frame clones and misses some; the assay was immunoSEQ multiplex PCR. The sample lists 71,000 or so clones, roughly 92% occurring once. For this clone: The antigen is not known.

In germline, CDR1 is SGHNT, CDR2 YYREEE (reference sequence). The CDR3 loop spans 16 amino acids. Trimming took 3 bases from V and 1 from J; bases not matched to a gene: 8. Specimen: CD4+ or CD8+ T cells sorted from blood, collected in a trial of the OX40 agonist ivuxolimab. This sequence originates from an adult with an advanced solid tumor such as melanoma, head and neck, liver or kidney cancer. This chain links TRBV5-4 with TRBJ1-2; 8 bases line up with TRBD1. CDR3 protein: CASSSWDRRFNYGYTF. The CDR3 DNA reads TGTGCCAGCAGCTCATGGGACAGGAGATTTAACTATGGCTACACCTTC.